Listed below are T cell receptor beta chains from one sample, sequenced in a study of cytomegalovirus exposure and HLA in healthy donors. The assay was immunoSEQ multiplex PCR, and TCRdb's table has in-frame clones only and misses some. Of 150,000 to 200,000 clones in the sample, 62% were seen once. The sequenced sample was PBMCs. The receptors derive from a middle-aged man in good health and CMV-seronegative. Each CDR3 is given with its conserved first and last residue. The order of the fields is J gene, V gene, CDR3 protein.

j_gene: TRBJ1-6; v_gene: TRBV5-1; CDR3aa: CASSLGVLSNSPLHF
j_gene: TRBJ1-4; v_gene: TRBV6-5; CDR3aa: CASSYSFARADEKLFF
j_gene: TRBJ2-7; v_gene: TRBV25-1; CDR3aa: CASSESSSYEQYF
j_gene: TRBJ2-5; v_gene: TRBV4-1; CDR3aa: CASSFLAGQGETQYF
j_gene: TRBJ2-5; v_gene: TRBV4-3; CDR3aa: CASSQTLGLAGGETQYF
j_gene: TRBJ2-2; v_gene: TRBV2; CDR3aa: CASSKGLAGTGELFF
j_gene: TRBJ2-5; v_gene: TRBV10-3; CDR3aa: CAISVGTSGTPRETQYF
j_gene: TRBJ2-3; v_gene: TRBV5-4; CDR3aa: CASSLGLVSSDTQYF
j_gene: TRBJ2-5; v_gene: TRBV29-1; CDR3aa: CSVLTGAQETQYF
j_gene: TRBJ1-6; v_gene: TRBV30; CDR3aa: CAWSAAANSPLHF
j_gene: TRBJ1-2; v_gene: TRBV5-6; CDR3aa: CASSLSGRISNYGYTF
j_gene: TRBJ2-1; v_gene: TRBV7-3; CDR3aa: CASSSSSGRLPYNEQFF
j_gene: TRBJ1-1; v_gene: TRBV7-9; CDR3aa: CASSLFDSNTEAFF
j_gene: TRBJ2-5; v_gene: TRBV6-5; CDR3aa: CASSYSGDSFWTQYF
j_gene: TRBJ1-5; v_gene: TRBV5-1; CDR3aa: CASSLAAGGNQPQHF
j_gene: TRBJ2-2; v_gene: TRBV28; CDR3aa: CASLTLDTGELFF